A single sample is the source of the 20 T cell receptor beta chains below, sequenced in a study of T cell changes during pregnancy in multiple sclerosis. Sequencing used immunoSEQ multiplex PCR; TCRdb keeps in-frame clones, though not all of them. The sample includes some 30,000 clones, around 90% of them seen just once. The sample here was CD8+ T cells from peripheral blood mononuclear cells, taken before pregnancy. All receptors derive from a female donor with multiple sclerosis, enrolled in a pregnancy study.

The chain employs TRBV6-1 and TRBJ2-1; weak D call: TRBD2 (6 bases). Germline-derived CDR1 and CDR2 are MNHNS and SASEGT. V lost 1 base, J lost 4 bases, and 11 bases lay in between. This CDR3 has 15 residues. The CDR3, as DNA: TGTGCCAGCAGTGAAGGGGTAGCGGAATACAATGAGCAGTTCTTC. The encoded protein is CASSEGVAEYNEQFF.

Here the CDR3 DNA reads TGTGCCACCAGCGAAAACAGGGGCGGGAACACTGAAGCTTTCTTT. Encoded protein: CATSENRGGNTEAFF. The V and J genes are TRBV15 and TRBJ1-1; the match to TRBD1 covers 7 bases. Losses at the gene ends were 5 bases for V and 1 base for J; bases not matched to a gene: 7. Germline V lookup: CDR1 LNHNV, CDR2 YYDKDF (reference sequence). The CDR3 is 15 amino acids.

CDR3 residues: CASSLGLVTDTQYF. The CDR3 coding sequence is TGTGCCAGCAGCTTAGGACTAGTCACAGATACGCAGTATTTT. The V call is TRBV7-6, the J call TRBJ2-3; the D gene is possibly TRBD2 (6 bases). Germline assignment: CDR1 SGHVS and CDR2 FNYEAQ. The CDR3 has 14 amino acids. Trimming pared 1 base from V and 2 bases from J, leaving 7 bases between.

In DNA, the CDR3 is TGTGCCAGCGGGACAGGGATCGACGAGCAGTACTTC. Encoded protein: CASGTGIDEQYF. The chain links TRBV6-6 to TRBJ2-7, with 9 positions matching TRBD1. The CDR3 is 12 amino acids. After removal of 8 bases from V and 5 bases from J, the junction contained 4 bases not matched to a gene. The V gene's germline CDR1 is MNHNY and CDR2 SVGAGI (reference sequence).

This clone was counted only a few times. The rearrangement uses TRBV19 and TRBJ2-3; 8 bases line up with TRBD2. V lost 2 bases and J lost 2; bases outside the gene matches: 3. Germline CDR1 is LNHDA and CDR2 is SQIVND (reference sequence). The CDR3 sequence is 15 residues long. For the CDR3, the DNA is TGTGCCAGTAGTATATATAGCGGGGACACAGATACGCAGTATTTT. It is translated as CASSIYSGDTDTQYF. The variable domain in full, completed from reference TRBV19 and TRBJ2-3, reads DGGITQSPKYLFRKEGQNVTLSCEQNLNHDAMYWYRQDPGQGLRLIYYSQIVNDFQKGDIAEGYSVSREKKESFPLTVTSAQKNPTAFYLCASSIYSGDTDTQYFGPGTRLTVL.

This clone showed up just a few times. The gene calls are TRBV4-2 and TRBJ2-1, with 10 bases identical to TRBD2. V lost 5 bases and J lost 4; bases outside the gene matches: 11. Germline-derived CDR1 and CDR2 are LGHNA and YNFKEQ. The length of the CDR3 is 17 residues. The CDR3 DNA sequence: TGTGCCAGCAGCGAGAAGGAAGCGGGAGGGTTTTACAATGAGCAGTTCTTC. Its protein product is CASSEKEAGGFYNEQFF.

J is TRBJ1-6 and V is TRBV5-1, with TRBD1 matching over 9 bases. With V trimmed by 4 bases and J by 6 bases, 2 bases remained unmatched. Looked up from germline, CDR1 is SGHRS and CDR2 is YFSETQ. The CDR3 has 14 residues. The CDR3 is CASSQDRGNSPLHF. For the CDR3, the DNA is TGCGCCAGCAGCCAGGACAGGGGTAATTCACCCCTCCACTTT.

This clone came up a few times. The chain combines TRBV14 with TRBJ1-6; D unclear. The CDR3 contains 12 residues. Looked up from germline, CDR1 is SGHDN and CDR2 is FVKESK. The V end lost 0 bases, the J end lost 9 bases, and 3 bases lay between the germline ends. DNA of the CDR3: TGTGCCAGCAGCCAAGAGAGTTCACCCCTCCACTTT. It codes for CASSQESSPLHF. The full variable domain, with the rest looked up from reference TRBV14 and TRBJ1-6, is EAGVTQFPSHSVIEKGQTVTLRCDPISGHDNLYWYRRVMGKEIKFLLHFVKESKQDESGMPNNRFLAERTGGTYSTLKVQPAELEDSGVYFCASSQESSPLHFGNGTRLTVT.

The chain recombines TRBV15 with TRBJ2-1; TRBD2 matches at 8 bases. The CDR3 spans 16 residues. The trim removed 1 base at V and 3 bases at J, leaving 5 bases unmatched. In germline, CDR1 is LNHNV, CDR2 YYDKDF (reference sequence). The CDR3 sequence: CATSRALSGIYNEQFF. CDR3 DNA sequence: TGTGCCACCAGCAGAGCGCTTAGCGGGATCTACAATGAGCAGTTCTTC.

The V call is TRBV10-3, the J call TRBJ2-5, with a possible D match to TRBD1 (7 bases). V lost 2 bases, J lost 5 bases, and 18 bases lay in between. The CDR3 totals 16 residues. Germline loops: CDR1 ENHRY, CDR2 SYGVKD. CDR3: CAISERGRGARETQYF. CDR3 DNA sequence: TGTGCCATCAGTGAGAGGGGCAGGGGGGCTCGGGAGACCCAGTACTTC.

The chain couples TRBV27 to TRBJ1-2; the D is unclear. Trimming removed 6 bases from V and 4 bases from J, with 18 bases in between. CDR1 and CDR2 from the germline V gene are MNHEY and SMNVEV (reference sequence). The CDR3 has 15 residues. Here the CDR3 reads CASRGAGSSVYGYTF. In DNA form, the CDR3 reads TGTGCCAGCAGAGGAGCCGGATCGTCGGTCTATGGCTACACCTTC.

V gene TRBV29-1 combines with J gene TRBJ2-7; 12 bases line up with TRBD1. This CDR3 has 15 residues. CDR1 is SQVTM and CDR2 is ANQGSEA in the germline V gene. The J segment lost 4 bases and the V segment lost 0 bases, leaving 4 bases of the junction unmatched. CDR3: CSVEDPGQGAYEQYF. CDR3 in DNA: TGCAGCGTTGAAGATCCGGGACAGGGGGCTTACGAGCAGTACTTC.

The chain is built from TRBV13 and TRBJ2-2; no definite D call. Germline V gene lookup returns CDR1 PRHDT and CDR2 FYEKMQ (reference sequence). The CDR3 runs 15 residues. Trimming took off 2 bases at V and 5 bases at J, with 12 bases between the two ends. The CDR3 is CASSLRIGVTGELFF. In DNA, the CDR3 is TGTGCCAGCAGCTTAAGAATAGGAGTTACCGGGGAGCTGTTTTTT.

The chain joins TRBV9 to TRBJ2-1; D perhaps matches TRBD2 (6 bases). The CDR3 has 13 amino acids. The V end lost 3 bases, the J end lost 5 bases, and 9 bases lay between the germline ends. CDR1 is SGDLS, CDR2 YYNGEE, per germline. The CDR3 here is CASSAGGNNEQFF. CDR3 in DNA: TGTGCCAGCAGCGCGGGCGGGAACAATGAGCAGTTCTTC.

The rearrangement joins TRBV6-6 to TRBJ1-2, with a tentative D call TRBD1 (6 bases). Trimming cost V 7 bases and J 10 bases, with 16 bases left between them. Per germline, CDR1 MNHNY and CDR2 SVGAGI (reference sequence). This CDR3 region has 12 residues. The CDR3 DNA reads TGTGCCAGCACCGACAGGACCTGGGACTACACCTTC. Its translation is CASTDRTWDYTF.

The chain carries TRBV5-5 and TRBJ2-7; D is ambiguous. V shed 2 bases and J shed 2 bases, with 8 bases lying between them. The germline V gene has CDR1 SGHKS and CDR2 YYEKEE (reference sequence). This CDR3 comprises 13 residues. This chain's CDR3 is CASSLALTYEQYF. CDR3 sequence (DNA): TGTGCCAGCAGCTTAGCCCTAACCTACGAGCAGTACTTC. Full variable domain (outside the CDR3, taken from reference TRBV5-5 and TRBJ2-7): DAGVTQSPTHLIKTRGQQVTLRCSPISGHKSVSWYQQVLGQGPQFIFQYYEKEERGRGNFPDRFSARQFPNYSSELNVNALLLGDSALYLCASSLALTYEQYFGPGTRLTVT.

CDR3 amino acids: CSVSGTSGNYEQYF. CDR3 nucleotides: TGCAGCGTCTCCGGGACTAGCGGGAACTACGAGCAGTACTTC. This rearrangement joins TRBV29-1 to TRBJ2-7; 13 bases are a match to TRBD2. The CDR3 loop spans 14 amino acids. Trimming at V came to 6 bases and at J to 3 bases, leaving 5 bases not matched to a gene. Germline lookup yields CDR1 SQVTM and CDR2 ANQGSEA.

This clone was seen a few times. The chain joins TRBV23-1 to TRBJ2-7; 8 bases fit TRBD1. TRBV23-1 qualifies as an ORF whose function is uncertain. The CDR3 extends over 16 amino acids. Trimming removed 6 bases from V and 4 bases from J; junction bases left unmatched: 14. This chain's CDR3 is CASSQDEGTGGYEQYF. As DNA, the CDR3 is TGCGCCAGCAGCCAAGATGAGGGGACAGGAGGATACGAGCAGTACTTC.

Here the CDR3 DNA reads TGTGCCAGCAGCCTGGCGAGCGGAGGTAACCCCGGGGAGCTGTTTTTT. Translating it yields CASSLASGGNPGELFF. The chain couples TRBV4-2 to TRBJ2-2, with D perhaps matching TRBD2 (5 bases). The CDR3 consists of 16 residues. Germline values: CDR1 LGHNA, CDR2 YNFKEQ. Trimming removed 4 bases from V and 6 bases from J, with 18 bases in between.

The chain employs TRBV29-1 and TRBJ2-7; 10 bases map to TRBD1. V shed 7 bases and J 6 bases; nucleotides not matched to a gene: 9. Germline V gives CDR1 SQVTM, CDR2 ANQGSEA. This CDR3 region has 13 residues. The CDR3 protein is CSGGTGEDSEQYF. The CDR3 coding sequence is TGCAGCGGGGGGACAGGGGAAGACAGCGAGCAGTACTTC.